One and the same sample provided the 25 T cell receptor beta chains below, sequenced in a study of T cells in Graves' hyperthyroidism and ophthalmopathy (dated by TCRdb to the late 2010s). Library construction relied on multiplex PCR. Sequencing instrument: Illumina HiSeq 2000. The TCR beta CDR3 regions were amplified from the RNA transcripts. The first round of RT-PCR for the TCR CDR3 was performed with the HTBI primer set and the Qiagen OneStep RT-PCR kit. The public reads were run again by TCRdb, first through fastp at Q25 and then through MiXCR, and only productive beta chains were kept. CDR3 protein sequences are deduplicated, and each keeps its most common genes and DNA. In this sample the table shows about 400,000 distinct CDR3 sequences, about 15% of which occur a single time. The ten largest account for over 25% of the sample. Sequenced sample: blood. The receptors originated from a young woman with Graves' hyperthyroidism.

There are many counts of this clonotype. At one end, the junction sequence differs from germline, possibly due to a read error. The chain couples TRBV5-1 to TRBJ2-2, with D perhaps matching TRBD2 (5 bases). The CDR3 totals 13 residues. Germline V CDR1 and CDR2: SGHRS, YFSETQ. CDR3 nucleotide sequence: TGTGCCAGCAGTTTAGAGGGCACCGGGGAGCTGTTTTTT. Translation gives CASSLEGTGELFF. The variable domain in full, completed from reference TRBV5-1 and TRBJ2-2, reads KAGVTQTPRYLIKTRGQQVTLSCSPISGHRSVSWYQQTPGQGLQFLFEYFSETQRNKGNFPGRFSGRQFSNSRSEMNVSTLELGDSALYLCASSLEGTGELFFGEGSRLTVL.

The gene calls are TRBV12-3 or TRBV12-4 and TRBJ1-5; D unresolved. The ends were cut back, 1 base at V and 7 bases at J, with 11 bases in the middle. This CDR3 has 14 amino acids. The CDR3 nucleotides read TGTGCCAGCAGTTTAGGGCAGGTGGGCCAGCCCCAGCATTTT. Amino acid sequence: CASSLGQVGQPQHF.

This clonotype was seen repeatedly, ten times or more. CDR3: CASSPPRQGPNTDTQYF. The CDR3 DNA reads as TGTGCCAGCAGCCCACCCCGACAGGGGCCTAACACAGATACGCAGTATTTT. The chain recombines TRBV7-9 with TRBJ2-3; 8 bases map to TRBD1. The CDR3 sequence is 17 residues long. Germline V gene sequence: CDR1 SEHNR, CDR2 FQNEAQ (reference sequence). V dropped 5 bases and J dropped 2; count of bases not matched to a gene: 12.

The table lists this clonotype with many counts. This chain joins TRBV28 and TRBJ2-1; no firm D call. Germline V gene sequence: CDR1 MDHEN, CDR2 SYDVKM. The CDR3 spans 14 residues. Trimming took 3 bases from V and 4 from J, leaving 10 bases between them. The CDR3: CASSFETVYNEQFF. CDR3 in DNA: TGTGCCAGCAGTTTTGAAACTGTTTACAATGAGCAGTTCTTC.

This clonotype was detected only a few times. V and J are TRBV9 and TRBJ2-3; a possible D gene is TRBD1 (6 bases). Trimming took 2 bases from V and 0 from J, leaving 10 bases between them. The CDR3 is 15 residues long. Germline CDR1 and CDR2: SGDLS and YYNGEE. CDR3 bases: TGTGCCAGCAGCGTTGCAGGGGCGAGCACAGATACGCAGTATTTT. Translating gives CASSVAGASTDTQYF.

A word on this clonotype: This could be a read error, since a much larger clone is one nucleotide away. The CDR3 loop reads CAISSQEIQYF. As DNA, the CDR3 is TGTGCCATCAGCTCACAAGAGATCCAGTACTTC. The V and J genes are TRBV10-3 and TRBJ2-5; D uncertain. CDR1 is ENHRY and CDR2 is SYGVKD in the germline V gene. This CDR3 region has 11 residues.

This clonotype was recorded many times. The gene calls are TRBV30 and TRBJ2-7; TRBD1 might be the D (5 bases). CDR1 and CDR2 (germline): GTSNPN, SVGIG (reference sequence). The CDR3 totals 13 residues. The V gene lost 4 bases and the J gene lost 0 bases, with 10 bases spanning the gap. The CDR3 reads CAWNRSPSYEQYF. The CDR3, as DNA: TGTGCCTGGAACAGGTCCCCCTCCTACGAGCAGTACTTC.

This sequence joins TRBV13 and TRBJ1-3, with 7 nucleotides matching TRBD1. The CDR3 is 20 amino acids. Germline assignment: CDR1 PRHDT and CDR2 FYEKMQ (reference sequence). V shed 3 bases, J shed 0 bases, and the junction held 17 bases outside the gene matches. CDR3 DNA sequence: TGTGCCAGCAGCTTTTACAGGGGCAATCCCCCCTTTCTCTCTGGAAACACCATATATTTT. Its translation: CASSFYRGNPPFLSGNTIYF.

This clonotype came up many times. This chain uses TRBV12-3 or TRBV12-4 with TRBJ2-1, with D perhaps TRBD1 (5 bases). The V end was cut by 4 bases, the J end by 8 bases, with 15 bases between. The CDR3 length is 14 residues. CDR3 in amino acids: CASSYSGKVDEQFF. In DNA, the CDR3 is TGTGCCAGCAGTTACTCAGGGAAGGTGGATGAGCAGTTCTTC.

This clonotype was seen many times. The V gene is TRBV27, the J gene TRBJ2-7; maybe TRBD2 (5 bases). This CDR3 spans 13 amino acids. Germline assignment: CDR1 MNHEY and CDR2 SMNVEV (reference sequence). V lost 4 bases and J lost 1, with 8 bases in between. The CDR3 protein is CASSSGLSYEQYF. CDR3 DNA sequence: TGTGCCAGCAGTTCCGGACTTTCCTACGAGCAGTACTTC.

This clonotype was counted many times. This chain links TRBV2 with TRBJ1-6, with a weak D call TRBD1 (6 bases). The CDR3 length is 13 residues. Germline V CDR1 and CDR2: SNHLY, FYNNEI. With 6 bases removed from V and 18 bases from J, the gap between germline ends came to 21 bases. The CDR3 nucleotides are TGTGCCAGCAGATCAGGGGCGATGAGGGTCGACCACTTT. Protein sequence: CASRSGAMRVDHF. The whole variable domain, filled in from reference TRBV2 and TRBJ1-6, reads EPEVTQTPSHQVTQMGQEVILRCVPISNHLYFYWYRQILGQKVEFLVSFYNNEISEKSEIFDDQFSVERPDGSNFTLKIRSTKLEDSAMYFCASRSGAMRVDHFGNGTRLTVT.

In its sample, this clonotype was seen many times. The chain couples TRBV10-3 to TRBJ2-3; 9 positions agree with TRBD2. V lost 4 bases to trimming and J lost 3 bases; unmatched junction nucleotides: 8. The CDR3 is 16 residues long. Looked up from germline, CDR1 is ENHRY and CDR2 is SYGVKD. CDR3 protein: CAISGGAGGATDTQYF. As DNA, the CDR3 is TGTGCCATCAGTGGAGGAGCGGGAGGTGCGACAGATACGCAGTATTTT.

In the case of this clonotype: Relative to the germline gene, one junction end is altered; a read error may explain this. This chain joins TRBV5-1 and TRBJ2-1; 8 positions match TRBD1. CDR3 length: 14 amino acids. CDR1 is SGHRS and CDR2 is YFSETQ in the germline V gene. The CDR3 bases are TGTGCCAGCAGCAAAGACAGGGGTCGGGGTGAGCAGTTCTTC. Its translation is CASSKDRGRGEQFF.

The chain combines TRBV5-6 with TRBJ1-4; D unresolved. Germline assignment: CDR1 SGHDT and CDR2 YYEEEE. The V gene lost 2 bases and the J gene lost 0 bases, with 5 bases spanning the gap. CDR3 size: 14 residues. DNA of the CDR3: TGTGCCAGCAGCTTTGAAGCAACTAATGAAAAACTGTTTTTT. Amino acid sequence: CASSFEATNEKLFF.

In this sample, this clonotype turned up a few times. V usage is TRBV15 and J usage is TRBJ2-4; TRBD1 aligns across 8 bases. Germline V lookup: CDR1 LNHNV, CDR2 YYDKDF (reference sequence). The CDR3 extends over 13 amino acids. V was pared by 3 bases and J by 9 bases, with 4 bases of the junction left unmatched. CDR3 sequence reads: CATSRDRVGIQYF. The CDR3 coding sequence is TGTGCCACCAGCAGGGACAGGGTGGGCATTCAGTACTTC.

This clonotype was observed many times. The chain employs TRBV28 and TRBJ2-7; possible D gene TRBD2, 5 bases. Looked up from germline, CDR1 is MDHEN and CDR2 is SYDVKM. Trimming took 6 bases from V and 4 from J, leaving 10 bases between them. The CDR3 loop spans 12 amino acids. This CDR3 is CASSGKRYEQYF. As DNA, the CDR3 is TGTGCCAGCAGCGGGAAACGGTACGAGCAGTACTTC.

This clonotype was recorded many times. This sequence joins TRBV2 and TRBJ2-1; 11 nucleotides align to TRBD1. The CDR3 consists of 13 residues. Germline V lookup: CDR1 SNHLY, CDR2 FYNNEI. The ends lost 4 bases at V and 9 bases at J; junction bases unmatched: 2. The CDR3 loop reads CASSVGTGGEQFF. As DNA, the CDR3 is TGTGCCAGCAGTGTCGGGACAGGGGGTGAGCAGTTCTTC.

This clonotype was recorded at least ten times. CDR3 nucleotides: TGTGCCAGCAGTTTAACTAGCGGGAGCCCAGATACGCAGTATTTT. Its protein is CASSLTSGSPDTQYF. The chain combines TRBV27 with TRBJ2-3, with TRBD2 matching 11 bases. Germline lookup yields CDR1 MNHEY and CDR2 SMNVEV (reference sequence). V was clipped by 2 bases and J by 4 bases; unmatched bases: 2. The CDR3 has 15 residues.

Many counts were recorded for this clonotype. The chain uses TRBV18 and TRBJ2-5; possible D gene TRBD1, 6 bases. The germline gives CDR1 KGHSH, CDR2 LQKENI. The CDR3 covers 14 residues. Trimming removed 3 bases at V and 4 bases at J, with 12 bases between. For the CDR3, the DNA is TGTGCCAGCTCACCTATACAGGGAAGAGAGACCCAGTACTTC. Its protein is CASSPIQGRETQYF.

The genes are TRBV2 and TRBJ2-3; 10 bases line up with TRBD2. This CDR3 is built from 14 residues. Germline CDR1 is SNHLY and CDR2 is FYNNEI. V lost 5 bases to trimming and J lost 6 bases; unmatched junction nucleotides: 5. CDR3 DNA sequence: TGTGCCAGCAGTTTGCTAGCGGGAGACGATACGCAGTATTTT. It translates to CASSLLAGDDTQYF.

This clonotype was recorded a few times. The DNA of the CDR3 is TGTGCCAGCAGCTATCGGACAGGGAATAATTCACCCCTCCACTTT. Translated, it gives CASSYRTGNNSPLHF. The chain uses TRBV11-2 and TRBJ1-6; 8 bases line up with TRBD1. The trim removed 4 bases at V and 5 bases at J, leaving 4 bases unmatched. The CDR3 spans 15 residues. Germline CDR1 SGHAT, CDR2 FQNNGV.

This clonotype was seen repeatedly, ten times or more. This chain links TRBV6-1 with TRBJ1-3; 7 positions match TRBD1. The junction had 5 bases not matched to a gene; V was cut back by 6 bases and J by 0 bases. The CDR3 is 15 residues long. Germline V gene lookup returns CDR1 MNHNS and CDR2 SASEGT. CDR3: CASSPRQGSGNTIYF. In DNA, the CDR3 is TGTGCCAGCAGCCCCAGACAGGGCTCTGGAAACACCATATATTTT.

This clonotype was counted between two and nine times. The chain recombines TRBV5-5 with TRBJ2-2; no clear D gene. V gave up 4 bases and J gave up 7 bases, with 11 bases separating them. This CDR3 is built from 13 residues. CDR1 and CDR2 from the germline V gene are SGHKS and YYEKEE (reference sequence). CDR3 sequence (DNA): TGTGCCAGCAGCGGACGGTCCAGCGGGGAGCTGTTTTTT. It encodes CASSGRSSGELFF.

This clonotype came up many times. The rearrangement links TRBV6-1 to TRBJ2-1, with D tentatively TRBD2 (5 bases). This CDR3 spans 17 amino acids. From germline, CDR1 is MNHNS and CDR2 SASEGT. Trimming pared 7 bases from V and 0 bases from J, leaving 19 bases between. The CDR3 DNA sequence: TGTGCCAGCACTCCTTTAGTCGGGGTAAGCTCCTACAATGAGCAGTTCTTC. It codes for CASTPLVGVSSYNEQFF.

This clonotype was detected ten times or more. The chain has TRBV12-3 or TRBV12-4 and TRBJ1-1, with D unclear. The length of the CDR3 is 12 residues. The germline V and J ends were trimmed by 6 bases and 6 bases, with 11 bases remaining between them. The CDR3 protein is CASSAGSPEAFF. The DNA for the CDR3 is TGTGCCAGCAGCGCGGGGAGTCCTGAAGCTTTCTTT.